A single sample gave rise to the 9 T cell receptor beta chains below, sequenced in a study of blood T cell repertoires in COVID-19. TCRdb's table, derived via immunoSEQ multiplex PCR, lists solely in-frame clones and lacks some. The data contain approximately 400,000 clones, 70% to 90% of them singletons. What was sequenced was peripheral blood. Receptor source: a woman aged 50 to 60 with COVID-19, enrolled during active disease.

This clone appeared once. This chain uses TRBV19 with TRBJ2-3; 15 bases agree with TRBD2. The CDR3 spans 17 residues. Germline-derived CDR1 and CDR2 are LNHDA and SQIVND (reference sequence). V shed 6 bases, J shed 3 bases, and the junction held 7 bases outside the gene matches. The CDR3 protein is CASRRWTSGGATDTQYF. The CDR3 bases are TGTGCCAGTAGACGTTGGACTAGCGGGGGGGCAACAGATACGCAGTATTTT.

J is TRBJ1-2 and V is TRBV7-8; 9 bases are shared with TRBD1. The CDR3 consists of 16 residues. Germline values: CDR1 SGHVS, CDR2 FQNEAQ. V was pared by 1 base and J by 8 bases, with 11 bases of the junction left unmatched. The CDR3 sequence is CASSLVPGTGNGGYTF. CDR3 in DNA: TGTGCCAGCAGCTTAGTCCCCGGGACAGGGAATGGAGGCTACACCTTC.

The CDR3 coding sequence is TGTGCCAGCAGCCTGCGTCTCGGACAGGACAATGAGCAGTTCTTC. It is translated as CASSLRLGQDNEQFF. The rearrangement uses TRBV7-3 and TRBJ2-1; 7 nucleotides agree with TRBD1. Germline CDR1 SGHTA, CDR2 FQGTGA. With V trimmed by 5 bases and J by 5 bases, 9 bases remained unmatched. CDR3 length: 15 amino acids. The entire variable domain, with the rest obtained from reference TRBV7-3 and TRBJ2-1, is as follows: GAGVSQTPSNKVTEKGKYVELRCDPISGHTALYWYRQSLGQGPEFLIYFQGTGAADDSGLPNDRFFAVRPEGSVSTLKIQRTERGDSAVYLCASSLRLGQDNEQFFGPGTRLTVL.

V usage is TRBV10-3 and J usage is TRBJ2-1; TRBD2 is a possible D gene (5 bases). CDR1 is ENHRY and CDR2 is SYGVKD in the germline V gene. The length of the CDR3 is 13 residues. V lost 0 bases and J lost 9, with 9 bases in between. CDR3: CAISESPAAEQFF. As DNA, the CDR3 is TGTGCCATCAGTGAGTCCCCAGCGGCTGAGCAGTTCTTC.

This chain connects TRBV28 to TRBJ2-3, with 8 bases fitting TRBD2. This CDR3 is built from 14 residues. The trim removed 5 bases at V and 5 bases at J, leaving 6 bases unmatched. From germline, CDR1 is MDHEN and CDR2 SYDVKM. CDR3 loop: CASSVGGAVDTQYF. CDR3 nucleotide sequence: TGTGCCAGCAGTGTCGGGGGGGCGGTAGATACGCAGTATTTT.

The rearrangement uses TRBV6-6 and TRBJ1-5, with D tentatively TRBD1 (6 bases). From germline, CDR1 is MNHNY and CDR2 SVGAGI (reference sequence). The CDR3 is 14 residues long. Trimming removed 6 bases from V and 5 bases from J, with 14 bases in between. CDR3 protein: CASSPYRDDQPQHF. As DNA, the CDR3 is TGTGCCAGCAGCCCGTACAGGGACGATCAGCCCCAGCATTTT.

Only one count was recorded for this clone. V gene TRBV10-3 combines with J gene TRBJ2-1; TRBD1 matches 12 bases. V was pared by 6 bases and J by 9 bases, with 6 bases of the junction left unmatched. This CDR3 is built from 14 residues. Germline-derived CDR1 and CDR2 are ENHRY and SYGVKD. CDR3 DNA sequence: TGTGCCATCAGAGCCGGGACAGGGGGCCTTGAGCAGTTCTTC. This codes for CAIRAGTGGLEQFF.

This clone was seen just once. This sequence joins TRBV30 and TRBJ2-3; tentatively, D is TRBD1 (6 bases). The germline V gene encodes CDR1 GTSNPN and CDR2 SVGIG (reference sequence). The CDR3 is 15 amino acids. V lost 4 bases and J 0 bases, leaving 14 bases between the germline ends. This CDR3 is CAWTRAGASTDTQYF. CDR3 sequence (DNA): TGTGCCTGGACAAGGGCAGGGGCTAGCACAGATACGCAGTATTTT.

The genes are TRBV12-5 and TRBJ1-2; 8 nucleotides align to TRBD1. In germline, CDR1 is LGHNT, CDR2 FRNRAP. Trimming cost V 4 bases and J 3 bases; bases outside gene matches: 10. This CDR3 is built from 16 residues. The DNA for the CDR3 is TGTGCTAGTGGTTCATGGCCGGGGACAGGTTACTATGGCTACACCTTC. Its translation is CASGSWPGTGYYGYTF.